This T cell receptor beta chain was recovered during a study of cytomegalovirus exposure and HLA in healthy donors. Notes on the study in general: A missense variant in DCLRE1C was later tied to TCR beta V- and J-gene trimming. A later analysis, which compared TCR beta chains of equal frequency, found the HLA-associated ones more clonally expanded. In a later analysis, a genetic analysis reported fewer productive-TCR N-insertions in an Asian-associated ancestry cluster than the cohort average.

PCR was performed using 60 Vbeta and 13 Jbeta primers. Clones were sequenced by immunoSEQ multiplex PCR, and TCRdb holds only the in-frame ones, with some missing. The sample has about 150,000 clones, over 65% seen once. When sampled, the donors appeared nominally healthy, though they likely had unrecorded immune exposures. About this clone: What it binds is unknown.

The ends lost 7 bases at V and 3 bases at J; junction bases unmatched: 5. This CDR3 region has 14 residues. CDR1 MNHNY and CDR2 SVGAGI come from the germline V gene (reference sequence). The TCR was taken from a man in his thirties or forties in good health and CMV-seronegative. The rearrangement links TRBV6-6 to TRBJ2-2; 7 positions agree with TRBD1. Sequencing was performed on PBMCs. CDR3: CASTDRAYTGELFF. The CDR3 region has the DNA TGTGCCAGCACAGACAGGGCGTACACCGGGGAGCTGTTTTTT.